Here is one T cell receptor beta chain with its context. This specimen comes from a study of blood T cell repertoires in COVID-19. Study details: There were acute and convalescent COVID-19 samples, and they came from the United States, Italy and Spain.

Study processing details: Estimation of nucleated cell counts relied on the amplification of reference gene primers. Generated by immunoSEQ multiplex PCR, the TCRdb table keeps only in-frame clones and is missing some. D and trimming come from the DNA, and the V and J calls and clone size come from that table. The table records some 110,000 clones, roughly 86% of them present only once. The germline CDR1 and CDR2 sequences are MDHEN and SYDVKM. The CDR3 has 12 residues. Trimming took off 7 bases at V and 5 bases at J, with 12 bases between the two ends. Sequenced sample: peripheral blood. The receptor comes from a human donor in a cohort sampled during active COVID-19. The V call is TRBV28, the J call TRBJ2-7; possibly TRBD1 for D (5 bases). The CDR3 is CASTTTANEQYF. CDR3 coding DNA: TGTGCCAGCACCACGACAGCCAACGAGCAGTACTTC.